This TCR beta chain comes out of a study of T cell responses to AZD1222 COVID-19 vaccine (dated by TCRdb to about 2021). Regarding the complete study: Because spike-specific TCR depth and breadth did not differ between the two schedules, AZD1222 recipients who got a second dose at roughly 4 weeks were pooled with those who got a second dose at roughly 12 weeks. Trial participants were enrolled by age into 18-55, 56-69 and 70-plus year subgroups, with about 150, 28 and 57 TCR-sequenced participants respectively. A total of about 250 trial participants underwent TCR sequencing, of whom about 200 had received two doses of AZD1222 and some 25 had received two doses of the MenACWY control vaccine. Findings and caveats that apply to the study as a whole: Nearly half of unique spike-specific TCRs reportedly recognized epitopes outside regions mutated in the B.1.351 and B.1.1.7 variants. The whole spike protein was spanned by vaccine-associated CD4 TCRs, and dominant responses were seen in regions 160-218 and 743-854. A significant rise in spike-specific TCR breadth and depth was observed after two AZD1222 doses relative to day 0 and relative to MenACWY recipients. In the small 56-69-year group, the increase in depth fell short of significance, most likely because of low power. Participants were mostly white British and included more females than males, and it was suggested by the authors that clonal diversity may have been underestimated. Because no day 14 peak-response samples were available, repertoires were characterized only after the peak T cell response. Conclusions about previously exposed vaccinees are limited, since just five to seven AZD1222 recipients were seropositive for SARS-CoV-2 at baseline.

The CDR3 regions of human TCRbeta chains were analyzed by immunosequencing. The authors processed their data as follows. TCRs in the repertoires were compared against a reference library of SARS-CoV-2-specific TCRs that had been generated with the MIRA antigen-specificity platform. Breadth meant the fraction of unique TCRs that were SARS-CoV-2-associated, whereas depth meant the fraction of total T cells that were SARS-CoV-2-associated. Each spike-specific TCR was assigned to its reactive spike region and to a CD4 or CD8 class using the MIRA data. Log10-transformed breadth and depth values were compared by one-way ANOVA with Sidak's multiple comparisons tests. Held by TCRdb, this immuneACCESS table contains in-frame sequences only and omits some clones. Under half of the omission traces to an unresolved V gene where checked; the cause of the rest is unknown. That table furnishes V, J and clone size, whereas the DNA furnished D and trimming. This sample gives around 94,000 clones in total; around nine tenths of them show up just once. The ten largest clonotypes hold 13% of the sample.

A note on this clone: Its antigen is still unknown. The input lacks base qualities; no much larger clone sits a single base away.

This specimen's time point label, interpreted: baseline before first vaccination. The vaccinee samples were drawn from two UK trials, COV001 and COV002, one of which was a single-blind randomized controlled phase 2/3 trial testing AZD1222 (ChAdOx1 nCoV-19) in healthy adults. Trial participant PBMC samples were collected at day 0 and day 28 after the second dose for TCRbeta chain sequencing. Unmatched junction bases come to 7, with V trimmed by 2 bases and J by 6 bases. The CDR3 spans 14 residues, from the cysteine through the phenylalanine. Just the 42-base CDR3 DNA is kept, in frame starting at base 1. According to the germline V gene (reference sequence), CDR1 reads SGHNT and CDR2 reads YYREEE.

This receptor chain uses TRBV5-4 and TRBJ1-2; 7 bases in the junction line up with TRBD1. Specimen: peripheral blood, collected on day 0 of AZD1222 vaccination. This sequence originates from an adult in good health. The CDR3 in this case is CASSLRDSRDGYTF. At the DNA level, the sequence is TGTGCCAGCAGCTTAAGGGACAGTAGGGATGGCTACACCTTC.